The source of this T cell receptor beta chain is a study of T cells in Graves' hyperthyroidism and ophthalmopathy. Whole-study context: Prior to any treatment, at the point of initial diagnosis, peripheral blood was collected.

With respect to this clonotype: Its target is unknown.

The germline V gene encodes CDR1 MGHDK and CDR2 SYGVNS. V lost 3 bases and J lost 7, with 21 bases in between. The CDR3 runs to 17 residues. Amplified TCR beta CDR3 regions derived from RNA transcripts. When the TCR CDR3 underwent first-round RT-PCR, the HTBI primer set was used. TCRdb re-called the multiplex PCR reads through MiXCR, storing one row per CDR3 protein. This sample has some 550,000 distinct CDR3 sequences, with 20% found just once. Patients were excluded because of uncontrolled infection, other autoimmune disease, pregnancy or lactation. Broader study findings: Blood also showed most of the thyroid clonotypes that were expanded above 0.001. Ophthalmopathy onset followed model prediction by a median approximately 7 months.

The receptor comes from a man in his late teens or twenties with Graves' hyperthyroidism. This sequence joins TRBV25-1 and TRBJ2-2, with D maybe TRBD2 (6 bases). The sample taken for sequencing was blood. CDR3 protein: CASSEVIPGERGGELFF. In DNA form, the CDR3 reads TGTGCCAGCAGTGAGGTTATCCCGGGGGAAAGAGGCGGGGAGCTGTTTTTT.